This T cell receptor beta chain was identified in a study of regulatory T cells in long-lasting Graves disease. Overall study context: Patients met the persistent Graves' disease definition after over 5 years of antithyroid drugs with positive TSH receptor antibodies.

As for time point: persistent/refractory GD, antithyroid drugs over 5 years with positive TRAb. From RNA extracted from PBMCs, the TCR library was made. Patients came from an endocrinology department in Xi'an, China. Staff drew around 10 milliliters of peripheral blood into EDTA tubes. Study-wide points: Clonotypes that were public and shared totalled fewer than 3,500 in persistent patients versus approximately 970 in new patients.

Sequencing libraries for TCR beta were prepared with iRepertoire HTBI primers and Arm-PCR of CDR3 regions. MiXCR, run by TCRdb on the multiplex PCR reads, gives a single entry per CDR3 protein. This repertoire shows fewer than 400,000 distinct CDR3 sequences, less than 25% found once; its top ten account for 20% to 25%. Concerning this clonotype: The antigen remains unidentified.

V was pared by 5 bases and J by 7 bases, with 7 bases of the junction left unmatched. This CDR3 contains 14 residues. Germline CDR1 is PRHDT and CDR2 is FYEKMQ (reference sequence). This receptor was taken from a female donor with Graves disease. The V call is TRBV13, the J call TRBJ2-1, with 8 bases fitting TRBD1. The sequenced sample was peripheral blood mononuclear cells (PBMCs), obtained when the disease was refractory, from a patient treated with antithyroid drugs. CDR3 DNA sequence: TGTGCCAGCAGCCCCCAGGGGGCGGCAAATGAGCAGTTCTTC. Translation gives CASSPQGAANEQFF.